The source of this T cell receptor (beta chain) is a study of naive and memory T cell subsets. Four PCR rounds used nested alpha and beta constant region primers plus the SP2 primer. MiXCR, applied by TCRdb to the 5' RACE reads, yields one record per CDR3 protein. The sample has tens of thousands of distinct CDR3 sequences; roughly 7.5% are singletons. An oligonucleotide containing a UMI was ligated to the 3' end of TCR cDNA. This clonotype was counted only a few times. CDR1 is MDHEN, CDR2 SYDVKM, per germline. CDR3 length equals 15 residues. Losses at the gene ends were 7 bases for V and 2 bases for J; bases not matched to a gene: 9.

The V and J genes are TRBV28 and TRBJ1-2; 8 bases align to TRBD1. The TCR originated in a female donor in good health. The CDR3 sequence: CASTPSRGRNYGYTF. The CDR3 bases are TGTGCCAGCACCCCCTCCAGGGGGCGAAACTATGGCTACACCTTC.